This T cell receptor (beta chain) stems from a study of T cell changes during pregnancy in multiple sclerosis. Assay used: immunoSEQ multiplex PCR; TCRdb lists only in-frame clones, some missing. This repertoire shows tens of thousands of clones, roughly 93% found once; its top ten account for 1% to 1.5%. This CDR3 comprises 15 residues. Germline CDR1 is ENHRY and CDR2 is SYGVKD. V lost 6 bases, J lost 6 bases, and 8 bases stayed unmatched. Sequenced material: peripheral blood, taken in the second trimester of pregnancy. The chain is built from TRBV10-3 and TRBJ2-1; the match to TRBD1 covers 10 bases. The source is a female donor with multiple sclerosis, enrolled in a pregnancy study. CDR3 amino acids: CAISHGQGVGNEQFF. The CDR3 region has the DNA TGTGCCATCAGCCACGGACAGGGGGTGGGCAATGAGCAGTTCTTC.